Shown below are 19 T cell receptor beta chains from a single sample sequenced in a study of CD8 T cells in ankylosing spondylitis. Overall study findings and caveats: One TCR beta motif, made up of eight or nine highly homologous variants, appeared characteristic of ankylosing spondylitis blood.

MiXCR was run by TCRdb on the 5' RACE reads, yielding one entry per CDR3 protein. The repertoire holds around 440,000 distinct CDR3 sequences, with roughly 15% as singletons. The antigens these receptors bind are not known. Input material: blood, either unsorted or a sorted T cell fraction (not recorded which). These receptors all come from a male donor with ankylosing spondylitis.

This clonotype was counted a few times. CDR3 sequence reads: CSAREQGGPNQPQHF. The CDR3, as DNA: TGCAGTGCTAGAGAGCAGGGAGGCCCCAATCAGCCCCAGCATTTT. The chain carries TRBV20-1 and TRBJ1-5; D may be TRBD1 (5 bases). V was cut by 0 bases and J by 3 bases, with 12 bases left in between. The CDR3 runs 15 residues. Germline CDR1 and CDR2: DFQATT and SNEGSKA (reference sequence).

The table lists this clonotype with a few counts. The chain is built from TRBV19 and TRBJ2-3; TRBD2 matches at 13 bases. Germline assignment: CDR1 LNHDA and CDR2 SQIVND (reference sequence). The CDR3 is 17 amino acids. Unmatched junction bases numbered 9, after V lost 4 bases and J lost 5 bases. The CDR3 protein is CASSTPQLAGGVDTQYF. CDR3 sequence (DNA): TGTGCCAGTAGTACCCCTCAACTAGCGGGAGGGGTAGATACGCAGTATTTT.

This clonotype was recorded many times. V gene TRBV7-9 combines with J gene TRBJ2-5; possibly TRBD2 for D (5 bases). Germline loops: CDR1 SEHNR, CDR2 FQNEAQ (reference sequence). This CDR3 is built from 15 residues. The ends were cut back, 6 bases at V and 2 bases at J, with 16 bases in the middle. The CDR3 reads CASSPTARVQETQYF. The CDR3 region has the DNA TGTGCCAGCAGTCCCACGGCGAGGGTTCAAGAGACCCAGTACTTC.

The count of this clonotype is one. Given a much more abundant clone one base away, this may be a read error. The chain has TRBV20-1 and TRBJ1-1, with D possibly TRBD1 on 6 matching bases. The CDR3 length is 12 residues. From germline, CDR1 is DFQATT and CDR2 SNEGSKA (reference sequence). V was clipped by 5 bases and J by 1 base, with 8 bases between them. CDR3 in DNA: TGCAGTGCTTGGACAGAGAACACTGAAGCTTTCTTT. It is translated as CSAWTENTEAFF.

The chain combines TRBV6-1 with TRBJ1-5, with a tentative D call TRBD1 (6 bases). Germline V CDR1 and CDR2: MNHNS, SASEGT. The CDR3 consists of 13 residues. V was cut by 6 bases and J by 3 bases, with 9 bases left in between. DNA for the CDR3: TGTGCCAGCAGAGGACAGACCAATCAGCCCCAGCATTTT. Translating it yields CASRGQTNQPQHF.

This clonotype showed up many times. The rearrangement joins TRBV10-3 to TRBJ2-5; D might be TRBD2 (5 bases). Trimming shortened V by 10 bases and J by 5 bases, and 11 bases separated the two germline ends. Germline CDR1 ENHRY, CDR2 SYGVKD. CDR3 length: 11 residues. The CDR3 DNA reads TGTGCCACCGCCGGGGTGGAGACCCAGTACTTC. It yields the protein CATAGVETQYF.

This clonotype was seen more than once but under ten times. This sequence joins TRBV3-1 and TRBJ1-2, with D unclear. Germline values: CDR1 LGHDT, CDR2 YNNKEL (reference sequence). Trimming left V 2 bases short and J 0 bases short, with 13 bases between. The CDR3 runs to 16 residues. Here the CDR3 reads CASSQWTPASNYGYTF. CDR3 bases: TGTGCCAGCAGCCAATGGACGCCAGCCTCTAACTATGGCTACACCTTC.

The V call is TRBV29-1, the J call TRBJ2-1; tentatively, D is TRBD2 (5 bases). Trimming took off 3 bases at V and 4 bases at J, with 13 bases between the two ends. Germline-derived CDR1 and CDR2 are SQVTM and ANQGSEA. This CDR3 is 14 amino acids long. As DNA, the CDR3 is TGCAGCGTTGAGGCGGGCAAATTATACAATGAGCAGTTCTTC. Translating it yields CSVEAGKLYNEQFF.

There are a few counts of this clonotype. The gene calls are TRBV20-1 and TRBJ1-1; D unresolved. Looked up from germline, CDR1 is DFQATT and CDR2 is SNEGSKA (reference sequence). V shed 2 bases and J shed 5 bases, with 18 bases lying between them. The CDR3 is 15 residues long. In DNA, the CDR3 is TGCAGTGCTAGACGAAAACCGGAGATGGGGACTGAAGCTTTCTTT. It specifies CSARRKPEMGTEAFF.

This rearrangement joins TRBV9 to TRBJ2-5, with D perhaps matching TRBD1 (8 bases). The CDR3 is made up of 15 amino acids. The germline V and J ends were trimmed by 4 bases and 3 bases, with 16 bases remaining between them. Germline assignment: CDR1 SGDLS and CDR2 YYNGEE. CDR3 region: CASSPRGDRKETQYF. CDR3 DNA sequence: TGTGCCAGCAGCCCTCGGGGGGACAGGAAAGAGACCCAGTACTTC.

The chain carries TRBV10-3 and TRBJ1-3; no definite D call. This CDR3 region has 15 residues. The germline CDR1 and CDR2 sequences are ENHRY and SYGVKD. The germline V and J ends were trimmed by 7 bases and 2 bases, with 15 bases remaining between them. The CDR3 spells CAITQVRVPGNTIYF. CDR3 coding DNA: TGTGCCATCACCCAGGTCCGGGTGCCTGGAAACACCATATATTTT.

This clonotype has just a few counts. One end of the junction fails to match germline, which may point to a read error. The chain combines TRBV6-1 with TRBJ1-4; D may be TRBD1 (6 bases). This CDR3 spans 15 amino acids. Germline CDR1 is MNHNS and CDR2 is SASEGT. CDR3 sequence (DNA): TGTGCCAGCAGGGAAGGGGGGCTTGGGAATGAAAAACTGTTTTTT. It specifies CASREGGLGNEKLFF.

The rearrangement uses TRBV7-8 and TRBJ1-1; 9 bases match TRBD1. After removal of 6 bases from V and 1 base from J, the junction contained 3 bases not matched to a gene. This CDR3 has 14 residues. CDR1 is SGHVS and CDR2 is FQNEAQ in the germline V gene. Here the CDR3 reads CASRNRGPNTEAFF. In nucleotides, the CDR3 is TGTGCCAGCAGAAACAGGGGGCCGAACACTGAAGCTTTCTTT.

The chain employs TRBV6-1 and TRBJ2-2, with D perhaps matching TRBD1 or TRBD2 (5 bases each). Germline V gives CDR1 MNHNS, CDR2 SASEGT. The CDR3 is 14 residues long. Trimming removed 7 bases from V and 4 bases from J, with 13 bases in between. Written as DNA, the CDR3 is TGTGCCAGCAAACGGGACCCCTCCACCGGGGAGCTGTTTTTT. Encoded protein: CASKRDPSTGELFF.

This clonotype was counted only a few times. The CDR3 loop is CASSPRTGKGGYTF. For the CDR3, the DNA is TGTGCCAGCAGTCCGAGGACAGGGAAGGGTGGCTACACCTTC. The J gene is TRBJ1-2, the V gene TRBV28; 8 bases line up with TRBD1. Germline V lookup: CDR1 MDHEN, CDR2 SYDVKM. Losses at the gene ends were 5 bases for V and 7 bases for J; bases not matched to a gene: 9. The CDR3 runs 14 residues.

This clonotype was counted a few times. J is TRBJ2-7 and V is TRBV29-1, with D possibly being TRBD2 (6 bases). V lost 6 bases and J 4 bases, leaving 13 bases between the germline ends. CDR3 length equals 12 residues. CDR1 SQVTM and CDR2 ANQGSEA come from the germline V gene. CDR3 DNA sequence: TGCAGCGTCGGCGGGACCGCTTACGAGCAGTACTTC. This gives the protein CSVGGTAYEQYF.

A few counts support this clonotype. The rearrangement joins TRBV24-1 to TRBJ2-2; 9 bases match TRBD1. J gave up 2 bases and V 9 bases, and 9 bases lay outside the gene matches. CDR1 and CDR2 from the germline V gene are KGHDR and SFDVKD. This CDR3 has 16 amino acids. The CDR3 sequence is CATAETGGKNTGELFF. The CDR3 nucleotides are TGTGCCACCGCAGAAACAGGGGGCAAAAACACCGGGGAGCTGTTTTTT.

This clonotype has a handful of counts. The chain links TRBV7-8 to TRBJ1-5; D not resolved. V gave up 3 bases and J gave up 10 bases, with 16 bases separating them. The CDR3 has 14 amino acids. Germline loops: CDR1 SGHVS, CDR2 FQNEAQ. The CDR3 reads CASSFRVAGDPQHF. The CDR3 DNA follows: TGTGCCAGCAGCTTTAGGGTTGCTGGCGACCCCCAGCATTTT. Supplemented by reference TRBV7-8 and TRBJ1-5, the full variable domain reads GAGVSQSPRYKVAKRGQDVALRCDPISGHVSLFWYQQALGQGPEFLTYFQNEAQLDKSGLPSDRFFAERPEGSVSTLKIQRTQQEDSAVYLCASSFRVAGDPQHFGDGTRLSIL.

There are a few counts of this clonotype. One end of the junction fails to match germline, which may point to a read error. The rearrangement links TRBV12-3 or TRBV12-4 to TRBJ1-5, with D possibly matching TRBD1 (6 bases). CDR3 length equals 18 residues. CDR3: CTSSKIMDRFDSNQPQHF. CDR3 nucleotides: TGTACCAGCAGTAAAATAATGGACAGATTCGATAGCAATCAGCCCCAGCATTTT.